This entry concerns a single TCR beta chain. V lost 0 bases to trimming and J lost 6 bases; unmatched junction nucleotides: 4. The CDR3 totals 14 residues. Per the germline V gene, CDR1 is PRHDT and CDR2 is FYEKMQ (reference sequence). The record originates from a study of blood T cell repertoires in COVID-19. Clones were sequenced by immunoSEQ multiplex PCR, and TCRdb holds only the in-frame ones, with some missing. The sample yields approximately 190,000 clones, under 90% seen once. This receptor was taken from a man younger than 45 with active or convalescent COVID-19. The chain uses TRBV13 and TRBJ2-7; TRBD1 agrees at 8 bases. Material: peripheral blood. The CDR3 is CASSLGTGASEQYV. CDR3 nucleotide sequence: TGTGCCAGCAGCTTAGGGACAGGGGCGAGCGAGCAGTACGTC.